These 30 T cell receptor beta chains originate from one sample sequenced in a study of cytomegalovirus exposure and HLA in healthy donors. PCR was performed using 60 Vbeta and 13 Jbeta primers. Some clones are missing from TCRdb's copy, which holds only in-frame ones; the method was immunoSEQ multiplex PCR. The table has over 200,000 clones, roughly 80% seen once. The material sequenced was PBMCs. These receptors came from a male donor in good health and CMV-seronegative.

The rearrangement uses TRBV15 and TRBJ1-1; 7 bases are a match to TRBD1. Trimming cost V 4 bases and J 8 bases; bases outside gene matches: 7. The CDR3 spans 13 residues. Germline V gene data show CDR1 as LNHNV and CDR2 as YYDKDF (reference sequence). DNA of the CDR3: TGTGCCACCAGCACCCGACAGGGTGGCGAAGCTTTCTTT. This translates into CATSTRQGGEAFF.

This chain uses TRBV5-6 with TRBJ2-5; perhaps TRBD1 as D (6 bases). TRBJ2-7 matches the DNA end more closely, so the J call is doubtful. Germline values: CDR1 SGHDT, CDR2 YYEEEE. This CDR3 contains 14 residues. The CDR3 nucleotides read TGTGCCAGCAGCTTGTTACGAGGGGGCTACGAGCAGTACTTC. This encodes CASSLLRGGYEQYF.

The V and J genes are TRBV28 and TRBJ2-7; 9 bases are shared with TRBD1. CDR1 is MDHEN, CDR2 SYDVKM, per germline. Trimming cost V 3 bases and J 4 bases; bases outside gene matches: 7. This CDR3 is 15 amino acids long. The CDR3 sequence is CASSFRDRERYEQYF. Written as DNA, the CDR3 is TGTGCCAGCAGTTTCCGGGACAGGGAGCGGTACGAGCAGTACTTC.

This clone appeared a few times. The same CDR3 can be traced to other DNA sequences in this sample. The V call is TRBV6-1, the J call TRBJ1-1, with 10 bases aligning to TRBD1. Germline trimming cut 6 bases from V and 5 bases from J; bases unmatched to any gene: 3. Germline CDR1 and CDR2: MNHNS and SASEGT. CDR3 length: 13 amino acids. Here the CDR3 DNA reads TGTGCCAGCAGAGGACAGGGGGGAACTGAAGCTTTCTTT. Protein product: CASRGQGGTEAFF.

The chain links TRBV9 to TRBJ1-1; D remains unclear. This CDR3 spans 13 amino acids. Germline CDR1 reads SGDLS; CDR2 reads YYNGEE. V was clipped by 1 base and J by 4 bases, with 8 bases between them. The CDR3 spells CASSVRSGTEAFF. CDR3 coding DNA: TGTGCCAGCAGCGTACGGAGCGGCACTGAAGCTTTCTTT.

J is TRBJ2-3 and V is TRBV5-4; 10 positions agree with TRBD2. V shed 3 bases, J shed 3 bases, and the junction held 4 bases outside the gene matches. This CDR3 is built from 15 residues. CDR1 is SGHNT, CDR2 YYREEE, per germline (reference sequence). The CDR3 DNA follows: TGTGCCAGCAGCTATCCTAGCGGGAGTACAGATACGCAGTATTTT. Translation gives CASSYPSGSTDTQYF.

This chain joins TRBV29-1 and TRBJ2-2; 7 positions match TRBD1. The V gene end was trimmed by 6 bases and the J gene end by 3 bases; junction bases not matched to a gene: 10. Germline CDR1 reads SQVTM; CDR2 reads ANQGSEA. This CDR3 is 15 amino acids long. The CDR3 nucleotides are TGCAGCGTCCCGAGGGCACAGGGGTACACCGGGGAGCTGTTTTTT. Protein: CSVPRAQGYTGELFF.

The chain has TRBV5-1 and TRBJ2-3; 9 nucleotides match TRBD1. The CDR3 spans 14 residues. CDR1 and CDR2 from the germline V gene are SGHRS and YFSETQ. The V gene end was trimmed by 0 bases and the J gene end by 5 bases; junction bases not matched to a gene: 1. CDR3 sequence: CASSLETGGDTQYF. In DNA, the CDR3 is TGCGCCAGCAGCTTGGAGACAGGGGGAGATACGCAGTATTTT.

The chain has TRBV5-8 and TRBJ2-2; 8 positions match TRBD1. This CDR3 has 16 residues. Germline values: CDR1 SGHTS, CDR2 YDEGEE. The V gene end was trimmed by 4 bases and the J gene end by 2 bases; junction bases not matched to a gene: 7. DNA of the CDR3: TGTGCCAGCAGCCCCTGGACAGGGAAAAACACCGGGGAGCTGTTTTTT. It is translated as CASSPWTGKNTGELFF.

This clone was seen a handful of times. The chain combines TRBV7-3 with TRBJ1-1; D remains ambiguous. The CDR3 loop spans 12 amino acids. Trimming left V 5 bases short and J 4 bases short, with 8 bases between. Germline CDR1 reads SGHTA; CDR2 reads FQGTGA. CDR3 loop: CASSRGSTEAFF. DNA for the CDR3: TGTGCCAGCAGCCGAGGGAGCACTGAAGCTTTCTTT.

CDR3 amino acids: CASSVTPGQIYNEQFF. CDR3 sequence (DNA): TGCGCCAGCAGCGTAACGCCGGGACAGATCTACAATGAGCAGTTCTTC. V and J are TRBV5-1 and TRBJ2-1; 7 bases are shared with TRBD1. Germline lookup yields CDR1 SGHRS and CDR2 YFSETQ. The CDR3 length is 16 residues. V lost 4 bases to trimming and J lost 3 bases; unmatched junction nucleotides: 10.

As DNA, the CDR3 is TGTGCCAGCAGCGCGGTGTCAACCTCCTACGAGCAGTACTTC. Protein product: CASSAVSTSYEQYF. The V call is TRBV7-8, the J call TRBJ2-7; no reliable D call. The CDR3 covers 14 residues. Per the germline V gene, CDR1 is SGHVS and CDR2 is FQNEAQ. The V and J ends lost 5 bases and 0 bases respectively, with 11 bases between them.

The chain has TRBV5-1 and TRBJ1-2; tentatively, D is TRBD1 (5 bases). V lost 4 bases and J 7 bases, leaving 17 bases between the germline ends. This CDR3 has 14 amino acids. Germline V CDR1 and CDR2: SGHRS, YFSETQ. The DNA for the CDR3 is TGCGCCAGCAGCCCCGTGGGGGGGGATGTTGGCTACACCTTC. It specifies CASSPVGGDVGYTF.

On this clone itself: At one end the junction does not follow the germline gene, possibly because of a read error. As DNA, the CDR3 is TGTGCCAGCAGCCGGATTTCCTCGGGGACAGTCCAAAACTTC. This sequence encodes CASSRISSGTVQNF. The chain is built from TRBV7-8 and TRBJ2-7; 7 bases are a match to TRBD1. CDR3 length equals 14 residues. CDR1 and CDR2 (germline): SGHVS, FQNEAQ.

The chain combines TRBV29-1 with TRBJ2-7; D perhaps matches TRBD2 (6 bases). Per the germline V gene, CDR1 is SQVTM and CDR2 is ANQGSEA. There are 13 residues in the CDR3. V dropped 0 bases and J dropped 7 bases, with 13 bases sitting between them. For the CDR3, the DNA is TGCAGCGTTGAAGAGCACGGGGGTCGAGAGCAGTACTTC. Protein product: CSVEEHGGREQYF.

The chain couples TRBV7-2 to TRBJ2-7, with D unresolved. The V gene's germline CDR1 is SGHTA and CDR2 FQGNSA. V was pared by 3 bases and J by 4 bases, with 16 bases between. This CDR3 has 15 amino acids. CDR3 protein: CASSLAAADIYEQYF. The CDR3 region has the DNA TGTGCCAGCAGCTTGGCCGCGGCGGATATTTACGAGCAGTACTTC.

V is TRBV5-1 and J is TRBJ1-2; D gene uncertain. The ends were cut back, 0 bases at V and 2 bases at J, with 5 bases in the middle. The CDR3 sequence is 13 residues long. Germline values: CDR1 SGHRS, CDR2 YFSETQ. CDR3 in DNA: TGCGCCAGCAGCTTGGACGGGAACTATGGCTACACCTTC. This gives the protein CASSLDGNYGYTF.

CDR3 nucleotide sequence: TGTGCCAGCAGTTTTGCCAGGGGGTCCCTCTCCTACGAGCAGTACTTC. Residues: CASSFARGSLSYEQYF. The chain couples TRBV28 to TRBJ2-7, with 7 bases fitting TRBD1. The CDR3 is 16 amino acids. CDR1 is MDHEN, CDR2 SYDVKM, per germline. V shed 3 bases, J shed 0 bases, and the junction held 8 bases outside the gene matches.

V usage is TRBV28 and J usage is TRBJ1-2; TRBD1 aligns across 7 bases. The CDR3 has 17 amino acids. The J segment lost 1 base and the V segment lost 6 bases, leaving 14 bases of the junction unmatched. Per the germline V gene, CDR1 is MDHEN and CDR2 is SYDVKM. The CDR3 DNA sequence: TGTGCCAGCAGGTTCCCGAAGGGGACAGCTGTTAACTATGGCTACACCTTC. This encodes CASRFPKGTAVNYGYTF.

The CDR3, as DNA: TGCGCCAGCAGCAAGGGGGGGCCGAACACCGGGGAGCTGTTTTTT. As protein: CASSKGGPNTGELFF. The chain recombines TRBV5-1 with TRBJ2-2; tentative D call: TRBD2 (7 bases). The V gene's germline CDR1 is SGHRS and CDR2 YFSETQ. V lost 4 bases and J lost 0, with 10 bases in between. This CDR3 comprises 15 residues.

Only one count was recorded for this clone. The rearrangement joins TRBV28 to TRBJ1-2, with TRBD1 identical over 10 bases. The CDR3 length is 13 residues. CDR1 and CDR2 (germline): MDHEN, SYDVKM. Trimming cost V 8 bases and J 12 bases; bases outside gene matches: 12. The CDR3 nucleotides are TGTGCCAGCGGTCGGGACAGGGGTACAGTGGACACCTTC. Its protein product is CASGRDRGTVDTF.

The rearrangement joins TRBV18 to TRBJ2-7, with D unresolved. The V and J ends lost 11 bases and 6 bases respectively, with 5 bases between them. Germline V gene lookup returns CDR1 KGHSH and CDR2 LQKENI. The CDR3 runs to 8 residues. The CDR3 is CAYCEQYF. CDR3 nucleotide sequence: TGTGCCTATTGCGAGCAGTACTTC.

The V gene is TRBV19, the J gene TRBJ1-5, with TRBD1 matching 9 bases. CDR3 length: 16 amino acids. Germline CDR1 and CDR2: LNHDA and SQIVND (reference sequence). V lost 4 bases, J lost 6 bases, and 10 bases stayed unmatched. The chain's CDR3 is CASSTQGARSGQPQHF. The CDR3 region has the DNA TGTGCCAGTAGTACACAGGGGGCGCGGTCAGGTCAGCCCCAGCATTTT.

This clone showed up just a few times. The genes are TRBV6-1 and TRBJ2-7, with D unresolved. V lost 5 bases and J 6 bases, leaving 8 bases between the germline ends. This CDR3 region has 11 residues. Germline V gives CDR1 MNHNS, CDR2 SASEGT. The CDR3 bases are TGTGCCAGCAGTACTCATTTCGAGCAGTACTTC. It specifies CASSTHFEQYF.

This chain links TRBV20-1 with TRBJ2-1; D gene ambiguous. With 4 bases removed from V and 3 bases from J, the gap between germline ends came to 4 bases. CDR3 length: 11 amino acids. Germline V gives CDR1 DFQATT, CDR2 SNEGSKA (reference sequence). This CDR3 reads CSATFYNEQFF. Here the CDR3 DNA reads TGCAGTGCTACCTTCTACAATGAGCAGTTCTTC.

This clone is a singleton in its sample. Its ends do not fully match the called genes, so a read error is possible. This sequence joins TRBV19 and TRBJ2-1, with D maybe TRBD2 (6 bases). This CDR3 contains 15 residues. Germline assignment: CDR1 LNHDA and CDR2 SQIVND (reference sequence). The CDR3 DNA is TGTGCCAGTAGTACGCGGAGGGTCTCCTACGATGAGCAGTTCTTC. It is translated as CASSTRRVSYDEQFF. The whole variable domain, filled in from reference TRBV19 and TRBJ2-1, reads DGGITQSPKYLFRKEGQNVTLSCEQNLNHDAMYWYRQDPGQGLRLIYYSQIVNDFQKGDIAEGYSVSREKKESFPLTVTSAQKNPTAFYLCASSTRRVSYDEQFFGPGTRLTVL.

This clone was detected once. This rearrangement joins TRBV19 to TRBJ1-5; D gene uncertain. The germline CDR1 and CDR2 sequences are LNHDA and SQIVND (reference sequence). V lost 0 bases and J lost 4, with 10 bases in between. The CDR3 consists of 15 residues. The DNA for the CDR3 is TGTGCCAGTAGTATAGACAGGAAGGCAAATCAGCCCCAGCATTTT. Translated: CASSIDRKANQPQHF.

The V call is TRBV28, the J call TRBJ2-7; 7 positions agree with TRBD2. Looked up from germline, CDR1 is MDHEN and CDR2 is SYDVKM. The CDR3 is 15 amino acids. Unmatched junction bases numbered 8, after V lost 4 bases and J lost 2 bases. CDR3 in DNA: TGTGCCAGCAGTTCCGGACTAGAACCGACCTACGAGCAGTACTTC. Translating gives CASSSGLEPTYEQYF.

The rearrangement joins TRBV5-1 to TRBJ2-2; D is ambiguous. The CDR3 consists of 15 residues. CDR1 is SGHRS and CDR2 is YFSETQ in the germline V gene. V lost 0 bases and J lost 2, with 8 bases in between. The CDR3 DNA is TGCGCCAGCAGCTTGGACGGGTTCAACACCGGGGAGCTGTTTTTT. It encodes CASSLDGFNTGELFF.

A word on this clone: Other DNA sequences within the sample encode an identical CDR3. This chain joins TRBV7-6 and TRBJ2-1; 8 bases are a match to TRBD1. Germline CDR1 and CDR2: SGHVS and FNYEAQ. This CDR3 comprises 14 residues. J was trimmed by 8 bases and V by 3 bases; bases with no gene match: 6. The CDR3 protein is CASSLRTGGYEQFF. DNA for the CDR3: TGTGCCAGCAGCTTGCGAACAGGGGGGTATGAGCAGTTCTTC.